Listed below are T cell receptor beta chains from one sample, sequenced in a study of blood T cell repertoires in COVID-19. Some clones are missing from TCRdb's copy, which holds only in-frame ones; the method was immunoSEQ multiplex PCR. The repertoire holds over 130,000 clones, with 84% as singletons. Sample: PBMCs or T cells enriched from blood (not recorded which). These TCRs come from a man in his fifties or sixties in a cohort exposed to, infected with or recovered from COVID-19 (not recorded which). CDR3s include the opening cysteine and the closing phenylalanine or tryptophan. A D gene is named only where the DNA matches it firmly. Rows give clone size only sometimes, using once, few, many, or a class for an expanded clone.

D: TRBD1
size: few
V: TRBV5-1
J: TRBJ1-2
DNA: TGCGCCAGCAGCAGACAGGGCTCCGACTATGGCTACACCTTC
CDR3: CASSRQGSDYGYTF

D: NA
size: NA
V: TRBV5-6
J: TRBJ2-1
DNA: TGTGCCAGCAGCTTGGCGCCTACTAGCGCCGGGGGCCTCTACAATGAGCAGTTCTTC
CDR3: CASSLAPTSAGGLYNEQFF

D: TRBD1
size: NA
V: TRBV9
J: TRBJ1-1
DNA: TGTGCCAGCAGCGTGTATACAGGGGACCCCACTGAAGCTTTCTTT
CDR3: CASSVYTGDPTEAFF

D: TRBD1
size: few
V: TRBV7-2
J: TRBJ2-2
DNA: TGTGCCAGCAGCTGGACACAGGGGGCCGGGGAGCTGTTTTTT
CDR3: CASSWTQGAGELFF

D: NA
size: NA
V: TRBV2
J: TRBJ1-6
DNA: TGTGCCAGCAGTGGTGACAGTTCAAATTCACCCCTCCACTTT
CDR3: CASSGDSSNSPLHF

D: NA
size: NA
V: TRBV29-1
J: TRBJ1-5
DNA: TGCAGCGTCGGGGGGGCGGGTCAGCCCCAGCATTTT
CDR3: CSVGGAGQPQHF

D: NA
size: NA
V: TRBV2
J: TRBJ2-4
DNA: TGTGCCAGCAGTGAATCAGGTCAGGCAAACATTCAGTACTTC
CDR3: CASSESGQANIQYF

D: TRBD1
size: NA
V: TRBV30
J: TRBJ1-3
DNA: TGTGCCTGGAGCTTGGACAGGATCTCTGGAAACACCATATATTTT
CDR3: CAWSLDRISGNTIYF

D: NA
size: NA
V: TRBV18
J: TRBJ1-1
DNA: TGTGCCAGCTCATCTATGACAACATCGGCTGAAGCTTTCTTT
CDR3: CASSSMTTSAEAFF

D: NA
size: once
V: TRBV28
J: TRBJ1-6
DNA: TGTGCCAGTAATGGGAGGAGGACCTATAATTCACCCCTCCACTTT
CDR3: CASNGRRTYNSPLHF

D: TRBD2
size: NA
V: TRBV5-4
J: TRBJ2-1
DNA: TGTGCCAGCAGCCTAGCGGGAGGGAATGAGCAGTTCTTC
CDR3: CASSLAGGNEQFF

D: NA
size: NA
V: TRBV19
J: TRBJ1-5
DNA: TGTGCCAGTAGTCCTGGGTGGGGCGGTTGGAATCAGCCCCAGCATTTT
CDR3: CASSPGWGGWNQPQHF

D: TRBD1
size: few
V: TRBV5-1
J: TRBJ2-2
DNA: TGCGCCAGCAGCGGAGATGCGGGACAGGGGATTGGTAGCACCGGGGAGCTGTTTTTT
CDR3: CASSGDAGQGIGSTGELFF

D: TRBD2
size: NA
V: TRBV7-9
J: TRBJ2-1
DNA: TGTGCCAGCAGCTTTCCGGGACTAGCGGCTAATGAGCAGTTCTTC
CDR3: CASSFPGLAANEQFF

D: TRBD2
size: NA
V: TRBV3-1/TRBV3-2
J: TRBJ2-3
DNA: TGTGCCAGCAGCCCTTTAGCGGGTGCGGGCACAGATACGCAGTATTTT
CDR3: CASSPLAGAGTDTQYF

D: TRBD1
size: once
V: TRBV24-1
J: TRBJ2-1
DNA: TGTGCCACCAGTGAATCCGGGACAGGACAGCACAATGAGCAGTTCTTC
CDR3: CATSESGTGQHNEQFF

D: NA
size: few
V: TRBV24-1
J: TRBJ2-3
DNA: TGTGCCACCAGTGATCCCCCCGAGAGCTACACAGATACGCAGTATTTT
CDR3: CATSDPPESYTDTQYF

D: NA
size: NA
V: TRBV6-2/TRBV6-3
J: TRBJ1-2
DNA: TGTGCCAGCAGTCCCGGGGAGTCTGGCTACACCTTC
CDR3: CASSPGESGYTF

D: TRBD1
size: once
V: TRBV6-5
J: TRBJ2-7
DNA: TGTGCCAGCAGTTACGACCCGGACAGGATCTCCTACGAGCAGTACTTC
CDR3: CASSYDPDRISYEQYF

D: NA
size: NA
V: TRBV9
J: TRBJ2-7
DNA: TGTGCCAGCGGTAGCGGTTCCTCCTACGAGCAGTACTTC
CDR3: CASGSGSSYEQYF

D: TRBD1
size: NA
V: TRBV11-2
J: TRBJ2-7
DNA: TGTGCCAGCAGCCGGGACAGCTCCTACGAGCAGTACTTC
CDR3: CASSRDSSYEQYF

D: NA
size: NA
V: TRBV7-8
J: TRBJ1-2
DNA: TGTGCCGCGCGGGAGGGGGATGGCTACACCTTC
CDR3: CAAREGDGYTF